Shown below are 11 T cell receptor beta chains from a single sample sequenced in a study of T-cell reconstitution after alpha-beta-depleted transplantation in children. A TCRbeta library incorporating unique molecular identifiers was prepared. TCRdb redid the calling of the PCR reads with MiXCR, one entry per CDR3 protein. This sample has over 100,000 distinct CDR3 sequences, with 10% found just once. The sample here was PBMCs, taken before TCRalphabeta/CD19-depleted stem cell transplant. The receptors derive from a boy younger than 10 with acute lymphoblastic leukemia, due to receive a stem cell transplant.

This clonotype was seen more than once but under ten times. The J gene is TRBJ1-4, the V gene TRBV11-2; D unresolved. Looked up from germline, CDR1 is SGHAT and CDR2 is FQNNGV. Trimming removed 0 bases at V and 5 bases at J, with 10 bases between. The CDR3 covers 15 residues. In DNA, the CDR3 is TGTGCCAGCAGCTTAGACAGGCGTCTGAATGAAAAACTGTTTTTT. Its protein is CASSLDRRLNEKLFF. Full variable domain (remainder filled in from reference TRBV11-2 and TRBJ1-4): EAGVAQSPRYKIIEKRQSVAFWCNPISGHATLYWYQQILGQGPKLLIQFQNNGVVDDSQLPKDRFSAERLKGVDSTLKIQPAKLEDSAVYLCASSLDRRLNEKLFFGSGTQLSVL.

Only a few counts were recorded for this clonotype. V is TRBV7-9 and J is TRBJ1-6, with a possible D match to TRBD1 (5 bases). The CDR3 spans 14 residues. The germline CDR1 and CDR2 sequences are SEHNR and FQNEAQ (reference sequence). V lost 4 bases, J lost 7 bases, and 11 bases lay in between. This CDR3 is CASSSGTSNSPLHF. In DNA form, the CDR3 reads TGTGCCAGCAGCTCCGGGACTTCCAATTCACCCCTCCACTTT.

This clonotype was counted a few times. DNA for the CDR3: TGTGCCAGCAGCTTGGAACTTTGGGGGGCCGGGGAGCTGTTTTTT. It specifies CASSLELWGAGELFF. The gene calls are TRBV5-6 and TRBJ2-2; weak D call: TRBD2 (6 bases). The CDR3 is 15 residues long. V dropped 0 bases and J dropped 6 bases, with 12 bases sitting between them. Per germline, CDR1 SGHDT and CDR2 YYEEEE.

This clonotype was observed at least ten times. This chain joins TRBV7-6 and TRBJ2-1; a weak D match, TRBD1 (5 bases). Germline assignment: CDR1 SGHVS and CDR2 FNYEAQ. Trimming removed 0 bases from V and 7 bases from J, with 19 bases in between. The CDR3 is 17 residues long. The DNA for the CDR3 is TGTGCCAGCAGCTTAGCTCAGGGTAGGAACCCTAGAAATGAGCAGTTCTTC. Translation gives CASSLAQGRNPRNEQFF.

Many counts were recorded for this clonotype. In DNA form, the CDR3 reads TGTGCCAGCAGTTTAACGGGAGGAGGAGAGCAGTACTTC. Its protein is CASSLTGGGEQYF. The V and J genes are TRBV27 and TRBJ2-7; 7 nucleotides match TRBD2. The CDR3 contains 13 residues. Germline CDR1 reads MNHEY; CDR2 reads SMNVEV (reference sequence). V gave up 2 bases and J gave up 7 bases; unmatched junction bases: 5.

The chain has TRBV5-1 and TRBJ2-7; D gene uncertain. V lost 0 bases, J lost 4 bases, and 11 bases lay in between. From germline, CDR1 is SGHRS and CDR2 YFSETQ. This CDR3 spans 14 amino acids. As DNA, the CDR3 is TGCGCCAGCAGCTTGGTCCTAGGGTCGTACGAGCAGTACTTC. It specifies CASSLVLGSYEQYF.

This rearrangement joins TRBV4-1 to TRBJ2-3; 15 positions agree with TRBD2. Per the germline V gene, CDR1 is MGHRA and CDR2 is YSYEKL. V shed 3 bases, J shed 1 base, and the junction held 5 bases outside the gene matches. The CDR3 totals 18 residues. CDR3 protein: CASSQPGLAGGGTDTQYF. The CDR3 DNA sequence: TGCGCCAGCAGCCAGCCGGGACTAGCGGGAGGAGGCACAGATACGCAGTATTTT.

Only a few counts were recorded for this clonotype. The J gene is TRBJ2-7, the V gene TRBV12-3 or TRBV12-4; D is uncertain. V dropped 3 bases and J dropped 2 bases, with 8 bases sitting between them. This CDR3 spans 13 amino acids. The CDR3 sequence: CASSLEGPYEQYF. The CDR3 DNA is TGTGCCAGCAGTTTGGAAGGGCCCTACGAGCAGTACTTC.

This clonotype was seen repeatedly, ten times or more. This chain uses TRBV7-3 with TRBJ2-1, with TRBD2 matching over 11 bases. Germline CDR1 SGHTA, CDR2 FQGTGA. V lost 5 bases to trimming and J lost 4 bases; unmatched junction nucleotides: 7. This CDR3 comprises 16 residues. CDR3: CASSPTSGIVYNEQFF. CDR3 in DNA: TGTGCCAGCAGCCCGACTAGCGGGATTGTATACAATGAGCAGTTCTTC.

A remark on this clonotype: A much larger clone lies one base from this, so it may be a read error. V gene TRBV20-1 combines with J gene TRBJ2-1; 13 positions match TRBD2. Germline CDR1 is DFQATT and CDR2 is SNEGSKA (reference sequence). This CDR3 is built from 15 residues. The CDR3 sequence: CCATSGRGRYNEQFF. CDR3 nucleotides: TGCTGTGCTACTAGCGGGAGGGGTCGCTACAATGAGCAGTTCTTC.

This clonotype was seen ten or more times. The rearrangement joins TRBV12-3 or TRBV12-4 to TRBJ1-1; D gene ambiguous. This CDR3 contains 13 residues. V was pared by 5 bases and J by 1 base, with 8 bases between. The CDR3 DNA is TGTGCCAGCAGTACCGGCGGGAACACTGAAGCTTTCTTT. Translated: CASSTGGNTEAFF.